Listed below are T cell receptor beta chains from one sample, sequenced in a study of beta chain features in type 1 diabetes. Profiling relied on immunoSEQ multiplex PCR, and the TCRdb table lists in-frame clones only, not all of them. The data hold roughly 610,000 clones, with around a sixth observed a single time. The sample was naive CD4+ T cells from blood. Receptors originate from a man between 18 and 29 years old in good health. CDR3s include the opening cysteine and the closing phenylalanine or tryptophan. D genes are given only for firm matches. Size is omitted from some rows. Given values are once, few, many or a class for expanded clones.

CDR3 DNA: TGTGCCAGCAGCGTAGTCTGGGGGCCCGGGGAGCTGTTTTTT
CDR3 protein: CASSVVWGPGELFF
J gene: TRBJ2-2
clone size: few
V gene: TRBV9
D gene: NA

CDR3 DNA: TGTGCCAGCAGGGGGCTTTCAAATTCACCCCTCCACTTT
CDR3 protein: CASRGLSNSPLHF
J gene: TRBJ1-6
clone size: NA
V gene: TRBV27
D gene: NA

CDR3 DNA: TGTGCCAGCAGTTTTGGGGACATCGGCGAGCAGTACTTC
CDR3 protein: CASSFGDIGEQYF
J gene: TRBJ2-7
clone size: NA
V gene: TRBV27
D gene: NA

CDR3 DNA: TGCGCCAGCAGCCCCTCCCGGGACGCGGCCGAGACCCAGTACTTC
CDR3 protein: CASSPSRDAAETQYF
J gene: TRBJ2-5
clone size: NA
V gene: TRBV4-3
D gene: NA

CDR3 DNA: TGTGCCAGCACAGGGGGTCCTAGCACAGATACGCAGTATTTT
CDR3 protein: CASTGGPSTDTQYF
J gene: TRBJ2-3
clone size: NA
V gene: TRBV2
D gene: TRBD1

CDR3 DNA: TGTGCCAGCAGCTTGTCCTACTTGGGCACTGAAGCTTTCTTT
CDR3 protein: CASSLSYLGTEAFF
J gene: TRBJ1-1
clone size: NA
V gene: TRBV11-2
D gene: NA

CDR3 DNA: TGTGCCAGCACCCCCGGACAGGGGGCATGGGAGCAGTACTTC
CDR3 protein: CASTPGQGAWEQYF
J gene: TRBJ2-7
clone size: NA
V gene: TRBV7-9
D gene: TRBD1

CDR3 DNA: TGCAGCGCCCCCCTCAGAGAGAACCAAGAGACCCAGTACTTC
CDR3 protein: CSAPLRENQETQYF
J gene: TRBJ2-5
clone size: NA
V gene: TRBV29-1
D gene: NA

CDR3 DNA: TGTGCCAGCAGTCGGGACAGGGCCCGTACTGAGCAGTTCTTC
CDR3 protein: CASSRDRARTEQFF
J gene: TRBJ2-1
clone size: NA
V gene: TRBV6-1
D gene: TRBD1

CDR3 DNA: TGCGCCAGCAGGACTAGCGGGGGGACAGATACGCAGTATTTT
CDR3 protein: CASRTSGGTDTQYF
J gene: TRBJ2-3
clone size: NA
V gene: TRBV5-1
D gene: TRBD2

CDR3 DNA: TGTGCCAGCAGACCGGCCGGGACAGGTCACCACGAGCAGTACTTC
CDR3 protein: CASRPAGTGHHEQYF
J gene: TRBJ2-7
clone size: few
V gene: TRBV6-6
D gene: TRBD1

CDR3 DNA: TGTGCCAGCAGGACAGGCACTTCTGGGGCCAACGTCCTGACTTTC
CDR3 protein: CASRTGTSGANVLTF
J gene: TRBJ2-6
clone size: NA
V gene: TRBV6-6
D gene: NA

CDR3 DNA: TGTGCCAGTAGTAGAGAGGGACGGCAACCTTATAATTCACCCCTCCACTTT
CDR3 protein: CASSREGRQPYNSPLHF
J gene: TRBJ1-6
clone size: NA
V gene: TRBV19
D gene: NA

CDR3 DNA: TGTGCCAGCAGCGCTATACAGGGAGGGGCTGGGGCCAACGTCCTGACTTTC
CDR3 protein: CASSAIQGGAGANVLTF
J gene: TRBJ2-6
clone size: NA
V gene: TRBV9
D gene: NA

CDR3 DNA: TGTGCCACCAGCAGAGGGGAGGTTTCACCCCTCCACTTT
CDR3 protein: CATSRGEVSPLHF
J gene: TRBJ1-6
clone size: NA
V gene: TRBV15
D gene: NA